A single sample gave rise to the 18 T cell receptor beta chains below, sequenced in a study of read filtering for tumor transcriptome and immune sequencing. This library used about 360 ng RNA and molecular barcoded adaptors spanning alpha/delta and beta/gamma chains. TCRdb passed the reads through MiXCR, listing each CDR3 protein once. This table holds 20,000 to 30,000 distinct CDR3 sequences, 22% found once. The sample was a population of CD138-negative cells sorted from bone marrow. The receptors originated from a donor aged 40 or over with multiple myeloma.

In its sample, this clonotype was seen many times. This rearrangement joins TRBV28 to TRBJ2-5; 9 bases align to TRBD2. V shed 2 bases and J 5 bases; nucleotides not matched to a gene: 3. Germline V gene lookup returns CDR1 MDHEN and CDR2 SYDVKM. The CDR3 totals 14 residues. CDR3 region: CASSLAGGPETQYF. CDR3 bases: TGTGCCAGCAGTTTAGCGGGGGGGCCGGAGACCCAGTACTTC.

This clonotype was seen ten or more times. This rearrangement joins TRBV11-2 to TRBJ2-7; D might be TRBD2 (6 bases). Germline V lookup: CDR1 SGHAT, CDR2 FQNNGV. CDR3 length equals 13 residues. V lost 10 bases and J 1 base, leaving 14 bases between the germline ends. CDR3 bases: TGTGCCACAGAAGCGGGTTGGTCCTACGAGCAGTACTTC. Its translation is CATEAGWSYEQYF.

There are a few counts of this clonotype. This chain connects TRBV19 to TRBJ1-1; D is uncertain. CDR1 is LNHDA and CDR2 is SQIVND in the germline V gene (reference sequence). V was shortened by 3 bases and J by 0 bases, with 8 bases between the two germline ends. The length of the CDR3 is 14 residues. In nucleotides, the CDR3 is TGTGCCAGTAGTATGGGCAATTTGAACACTGAAGCTTTCTTT. Translated: CASSMGNLNTEAFF. The whole variable domain, filled in from reference TRBV19 and TRBJ1-1, reads DGGITQSPKYLFRKEGQNVTLSCEQNLNHDAMYWYRQDPGQGLRLIYYSQIVNDFQKGDIAEGYSVSREKKESFPLTVTSAQKNPTAFYLCASSMGNLNTEAFFGQGTRLTVV.

This clonotype came up many times. V gene TRBV6-1 combines with J gene TRBJ1-5; 12 bases fit TRBD1. Germline CDR1 is MNHNS and CDR2 is SASEGT. This CDR3 has 18 amino acids. The ends lost 3 bases at V and 3 bases at J; junction bases unmatched: 9. The CDR3 DNA reads as TGTGCCAGCAGTGATGGGACAGGGGGCCTCTTTTCCAATCAGCCCCAGCATTTT. Its protein product is CASSDGTGGLFSNQPQHF.

This clonotype was counted many times. The CDR3 bases are TGTGCCAGCAGCTTGGTGGGAGCGGGGCTTGGTACGCAGTATTTT. Encoded protein: CASSLVGAGLGTQYF. This rearrangement joins TRBV11-2 to TRBJ2-3, with 7 bases that match TRBD2. The germline CDR1 and CDR2 sequences are SGHAT and FQNNGV. This CDR3 contains 15 residues. With 3 bases clipped from V and 8 bases from J, the junction kept 11 bases outside the gene matches.

The chain combines TRBV6-1 with TRBJ1-1; the match to TRBD1 covers 8 bases. Germline CDR1 MNHNS, CDR2 SASEGT. J gave up 3 bases and V 7 bases, and 4 bases lay outside the gene matches. The CDR3 runs to 13 residues. CDR3 protein: CASTQTGDTEAFF. CDR3 in DNA: TGTGCCAGCACCCAGACAGGGGACACTGAAGCTTTCTTT.

This clonotype was recorded at least ten times. The V gene is TRBV3-1, the J gene TRBJ2-3; D possibly corresponds to TRBD1 (6 bases). CDR3 length: 14 amino acids. CDR1 is LGHDT, CDR2 YNNKEL, per germline (reference sequence). V was pared by 6 bases and J by 6 bases, with 16 bases between. CDR3 nucleotides: TGTGCCAGCAGGGGACACATCCTTTTCGATACGCAGTATTTT. Residues: CASRGHILFDTQYF.

The chain recombines TRBV4-1 with TRBJ1-1; tentative D call: TRBD1 (5 bases). The germline gives CDR1 MGHRA, CDR2 YSYEKL. The V end was cut by 2 bases, the J end by 11 bases, with 15 bases between. The CDR3 runs to 13 residues. The CDR3 loop reads CASSQNSRGEAFF. CDR3 DNA sequence: TGCGCCAGCAGCCAAAACAGCCGGGGCGAGGCTTTCTTT.

A remark on this clonotype: A much larger clone lies one base from this, so it may be a read error. The V gene is TRBV14, the J gene TRBJ1-1; 8 nucleotides align to TRBD1. The germline gives CDR1 SGHDN, CDR2 FVKESK. The CDR3 has 15 residues. The CDR3: CASSPDRTGITAAFF. DNA of the CDR3: TGTGCCAGCAGCCCAGACAGGACAGGGATCACTGCAGCTTTCTTT.

This clonotype was seen ten or more times. V usage is TRBV18 and J usage is TRBJ1-5; the D is unclear. Trimming left V 2 bases short and J 7 bases short, with 12 bases between. The CDR3 covers 14 residues. Germline lookup yields CDR1 KGHSH and CDR2 LQKENI. In DNA, the CDR3 is TGTGCCAGCTCACCAGAAGAAGGGCACCAGCCCCAGCATTTT. Its protein is CASSPEEGHQPQHF.

Only one count was recorded for this clonotype. This could be a read error, since a much larger clone is one nucleotide away. The chain has TRBV25-1 and TRBJ1-6; D remains ambiguous. V lost 3 bases and J lost 9, with 12 bases in between. The CDR3 is made up of 14 amino acids. Germline CDR1 and CDR2: MGHDK and SYGVNS. The CDR3 here is CASSDVNGSSPLHF. Here the CDR3 DNA reads TGTGCCAGCAGTGACGTTAACGGGTCTTCACCCCTCCACTTT.

The chain recombines TRBV18 with TRBJ2-1; perhaps TRBD1 as D (5 bases). Germline V CDR1 and CDR2: KGHSH, LQKENI. Trimming cost V 1 base and J 3 bases, with 16 bases left between them. The CDR3 length is 17 residues. This CDR3 reads CASSPLPSTELYNEQFF. The CDR3 nucleotides are TGTGCCAGCTCACCACTCCCCTCGACAGAGCTCTACAATGAGCAGTTCTTC.

This clonotype was observed a handful of times. This chain uses TRBV7-2 with TRBJ1-5; D is possibly TRBD1 (6 bases). V was shortened by 1 base and J by 5 bases, with 12 bases between the two germline ends. The CDR3 consists of 15 residues. Germline V gene data show CDR1 as SGHTA and CDR2 as FQGNSA. The CDR3 nucleotides read TGTGCCAGCAGCTTAGATGGGGGCACCTATCAGCCCCAGCATTTT. Translation: CASSLDGGTYQPQHF. Full variable domain (remainder filled in from reference TRBV7-2 and TRBJ1-5): GAGVSQSPSNKVTEKGKDVELRCDPISGHTALYWYRQSLGQGLEFLIYFQGNSAPDKSGLPSDRFSAERTGGSVSTLTIQRTQQEDSAVYLCASSLDGGTYQPQHFGDGTRLSIL.

This clonotype was counted once. The chain combines TRBV7-9 with TRBJ2-3; D gene unclear. This CDR3 is built from 14 residues. The germline CDR1 and CDR2 sequences are SEHNR and FQNEAQ (reference sequence). V was clipped by 4 bases and J by 2 bases, with 10 bases between them. The CDR3 is CASSSCVSTDTQYF. CDR3 bases: TGTGCCAGCAGCTCATGTGTTTCCACAGATACGCAGTATTTT.

This clonotype was observed at least ten times. The chain has TRBV12-3 or TRBV12-4 and TRBJ1-1, with D perhaps TRBD1 (6 bases). The V gene lost 1 base and the J gene lost 7 bases, with 13 bases spanning the gap. CDR3 length: 14 residues. The CDR3 DNA reads as TGTGCCAGCAGTTTAGGAATTCACAGGGATGAAGCTTTCTTT. Residues: CASSLGIHRDEAFF.

This clonotype was counted at least ten times. The V and J genes are TRBV11-2 and TRBJ1-5, with 7 bases lining up with TRBD1. V shed 5 bases, J shed 10 bases, and the junction held 14 bases outside the gene matches. The CDR3 consists of 15 residues. Germline lookup yields CDR1 SGHAT and CDR2 FQNNGV. The CDR3 sequence is CASSGRGTAGGPQHF. The CDR3 DNA follows: TGTGCCAGCAGCGGACGGGGGACAGCCGGGGGTCCCCAGCATTTT.

This clonotype was seen repeatedly, ten times or more. The chain employs TRBV11-3 and TRBJ2-1; D is possibly TRBD2 (5 bases). The germline V gene encodes CDR1 SGHNT and CDR2 YENEEA. V gave up 1 base and J gave up 0 bases, with 13 bases separating them. The CDR3 loop spans 17 amino acids. CDR3 nucleotides: TGTGCCAGCAGCTTAGCGTCCGGGATGAGCTCCTACAATGAGCAGTTCTTC. The encoded protein is CASSLASGMSSYNEQFF.

This clonotype was seen only a few times. The chain couples TRBV19 to TRBJ1-1; D is unresolved. Germline-derived CDR1 and CDR2 are LNHDA and SQIVND (reference sequence). V dropped 9 bases and J dropped 1 base, with 15 bases sitting between them. The CDR3 runs to 14 residues. The CDR3 protein is CASRVSWGNTEAFF. The CDR3 region has the DNA TGTGCCAGCCGCGTAAGTTGGGGGAACACTGAAGCTTTCTTT.